The rows below give T cell receptor beta chains drawn from one sample of a study of control samples from healthy donors and cancer patients. TCRdb's copy holds only in-frame clones and misses some; the assay was immunoSEQ multiplex PCR. The table has fewer than 200,000 clones, 85% to 90% seen once; the top ten hold 1.1% to 1.5%. The sequenced sample consisted of blood. The receptors stem from a woman between 45 and 60 years old in good health. CDR3s include the opening cysteine and the closing phenylalanine or tryptophan. D genes are given only for firm matches. Only some rows state a clone size, as once, few, many or a class for expanded clones.

d_gene: .
abundance: once
j_gene: TRBJ1-4
v_gene: TRBV30
CDR3nt: TGTGCCTGGAGGAAGGGAACACTGAGAAATGAAAAACTGTTTTTT
CDR3aa: CAWRKGTLRNEKLFF

d_gene: .
abundance: .
j_gene: TRBJ2-1
v_gene: TRBV5-6
CDR3nt: TGTGCCAGCAGCTTTGGGCTCCAACCGGGACAAGGAAATGAGCAGTTCTTC
CDR3aa: CASSFGLQPGQGNEQFF

d_gene: .
abundance: once
j_gene: TRBJ1-1
v_gene: TRBV10-3
CDR3nt: TGTGCCATCAGTGTTGGGGCAGCGGGAACTGAAGCTTTCTTT
CDR3aa: CAISVGAAGTEAFF

d_gene: .
abundance: .
j_gene: TRBJ2-2
v_gene: TRBV5-4
CDR3nt: TGTGCCAGCAGCTCAGAGCCCACCGGGGAGCTGTTTTTT
CDR3aa: CASSSEPTGELFF

d_gene: .
abundance: .
j_gene: TRBJ2-5
v_gene: TRBV4-2
CDR3nt: TGTGCCAGCAGCCAAGAATTTGACAATCCCTGGGAGACCCAGTACTTC
CDR3aa: CASSQEFDNPWETQYF

d_gene: .
abundance: .
j_gene: TRBJ1-6
v_gene: TRBV27
CDR3nt: TGTGCCAGCAGTATTCTTCGGGGTGAGAATTCACCCCTCCACTTT
CDR3aa: CASSILRGENSPLHF

d_gene: .
abundance: .
j_gene: TRBJ2-1
v_gene: TRBV5-1
CDR3nt: TGCGCCAGCAGCAGCCGTCCCCCTTTGGATGAGCAGTTCTTC
CDR3aa: CASSSRPPLDEQFF

d_gene: .
abundance: .
j_gene: TRBJ2-1
v_gene: TRBV7-8
CDR3nt: TGTGCCAGCAGCTTATTTACCGGACAGTCCAATGAGCAGTTCTTC
CDR3aa: CASSLFTGQSNEQFF

d_gene: .
abundance: .
j_gene: TRBJ2-1
v_gene: TRBV3-1/TRBV3-2
CDR3nt: TGTGCCAGCAGCCAGACACTAGCTAGTGAGCAGTTCTTC
CDR3aa: CASSQTLASEQFF

d_gene: .
abundance: .
j_gene: TRBJ2-1
v_gene: TRBV7-3
CDR3nt: TGTGCCAGCAGCTCTCTTCCGGGACGAGGAGTGGAGCAGTTCTTC
CDR3aa: CASSSLPGRGVEQFF

d_gene: .
abundance: .
j_gene: TRBJ2-1
v_gene: TRBV11-3
CDR3nt: TGTGCCAGCAGCTTAGGCGGGGCCTCCTACAATGAGCAGTTCTTC
CDR3aa: CASSLGGASYNEQFF

d_gene: .
abundance: few
j_gene: TRBJ1-2
v_gene: TRBV7-3
CDR3nt: TGTGCCAGCAGCAACAGTAGGGAAAGTGTCTACGGCTACACCTTC
CDR3aa: CASSNSRESVYGYTF

d_gene: .
abundance: .
j_gene: TRBJ1-1
v_gene: TRBV3-1/TRBV3-2
CDR3nt: TGTGCCAGCAGCCACTTGGGGTCCCGCCGGGCCACTGAAGCTTTCTTT
CDR3aa: CASSHLGSRRATEAFF

d_gene: .
abundance: .
j_gene: TRBJ1-2
v_gene: TRBV7-2
CDR3nt: TGTGCCAGCAGCCCAGCTGGGGTTGGCTACACCTTC
CDR3aa: CASSPAGVGYTF

d_gene: .
abundance: .
j_gene: TRBJ2-5
v_gene: TRBV28
CDR3nt: TGTGCCAGCAGTCTCCCCCGCCGCAATAAAGAGACCCAGTACTTC
CDR3aa: CASSLPRRNKETQYF

d_gene: .
abundance: .
j_gene: TRBJ1-1
v_gene: TRBV27
CDR3nt: TGTGCCAGCAGTTTGAATTGGGGGACTGAAGCTTTCTTT
CDR3aa: CASSLNWGTEAFF

d_gene: .
abundance: .
j_gene: TRBJ1-5
v_gene: TRBV24-1
CDR3nt: TGTGCCACCAGTGGGGACGGGAATCAGCCCCAGCATTTT
CDR3aa: CATSGDGNQPQHF

d_gene: TRBD2
abundance: .
j_gene: TRBJ2-7
v_gene: TRBV7-9
CDR3nt: TGTGCCAGTAGATCCGGGACTAGCGGGTTACGGGGTCTCGAGCAGTACTTC
CDR3aa: CASRSGTSGLRGLEQYF

d_gene: TRBD1
abundance: .
j_gene: TRBJ1-1
v_gene: TRBV3-1/TRBV3-2
CDR3nt: TGTGCCAGCAGCCAGGGGACAGGGATCCGAGCTTTCTTT
CDR3aa: CASSQGTGIRAFF

d_gene: .
abundance: .
j_gene: TRBJ1-1
v_gene: TRBV29-1
CDR3nt: TGCAGCGTTGTTGAGGTAATTAAGGCTGAAGCTTTCTTT
CDR3aa: CSVVEVIKAEAFF

d_gene: TRBD2
abundance: .
j_gene: TRBJ2-1
v_gene: TRBV4-1
CDR3nt: TGCGCCACCCAGCGGGAAACAAATGAGCAGTTCTTC
CDR3aa: CATQRETNEQFF

d_gene: .
abundance: once
j_gene: TRBJ1-3
v_gene: TRBV28
CDR3nt: TGTGCCAGCAGTTTAAATGGGGGAGGAGGAAACACCATATATTTT
CDR3aa: CASSLNGGGGNTIYF

d_gene: .
abundance: .
j_gene: TRBJ1-1
v_gene: TRBV19
CDR3nt: TGTGCCAGTAAAAAGACAGGAATGAACACTGAAGCTTTCTTT
CDR3aa: CASKKTGMNTEAFF

d_gene: TRBD2
abundance: .
j_gene: TRBJ2-7
v_gene: TRBV4-1
CDR3nt: TGCGCCAGCAGCCCCGCACGGGGGGGGATCTCCTACGAGCAGTACTTC
CDR3aa: CASSPARGGISYEQYF

d_gene: .
abundance: .
j_gene: TRBJ2-5
v_gene: TRBV19
CDR3nt: TGTGCCAGTAGTCGGACAAATGGGCCAGAGACCCAGTACTTC
CDR3aa: CASSRTNGPETQYF

d_gene: .
abundance: .
j_gene: TRBJ2-1
v_gene: TRBV14
CDR3nt: TGTGCCAGCAGCCAAGACCCGGGACACATCTCCTACAATGAGCAGTTCTTC
CDR3aa: CASSQDPGHISYNEQFF

d_gene: TRBD1
abundance: .
j_gene: TRBJ2-7
v_gene: TRBV19
CDR3nt: TGTGCCAGTAGTATTCTAGTCACAGGGGCCCTCTACGAGCAGTACTTC
CDR3aa: CASSILVTGALYEQYF

d_gene: .
abundance: .
j_gene: TRBJ1-2
v_gene: TRBV28
CDR3nt: TGTGCCAGCAGTCTACCGGGATATAGCTACACCTTC
CDR3aa: CASSLPGYSYTF

d_gene: .
abundance: .
j_gene: TRBJ1-3
v_gene: TRBV5-1
CDR3nt: TGCGCCAGCAGCTTGGCCGCGGTCTCGGGTTCTGGAAACACCATATATTTT
CDR3aa: CASSLAAVSGSGNTIYF

d_gene: .
abundance: once
j_gene: TRBJ1-3
v_gene: TRBV9
CDR3nt: TGTGCCAGCAGCCCTAGTGGAGGGGGGGGAAACACCATATATTTT
CDR3aa: CASSPSGGGGNTIYF

d_gene: .
abundance: .
j_gene: TRBJ1-1
v_gene: TRBV9
CDR3nt: TGTGCCAGCAATAATGGGGGGAGGGGTACTGAAGCTTTCTTT
CDR3aa: CASNNGGRGTEAFF

d_gene: .
abundance: .
j_gene: TRBJ1-2
v_gene: TRBV28
CDR3nt: TGTGCCAGCTCCCTTGGGGGCGGACTAAACTATGGCTACACCTTC
CDR3aa: CASSLGGGLNYGYTF

d_gene: .
abundance: few
j_gene: TRBJ1-5
v_gene: TRBV6-5
CDR3nt: TGTGCCAGCAGTTACTCGAGATATAATAGCAATCAGCCCCAGCATTTT
CDR3aa: CASSYSRYNSNQPQHF

d_gene: .
abundance: .
j_gene: TRBJ1-1
v_gene: TRBV24-1
CDR3nt: TGTGCCACCAGACCGTTACAAGACGGAGGCACTGAAGCTTTCTTT
CDR3aa: CATRPLQDGGTEAFF

d_gene: .
abundance: .
j_gene: TRBJ2-5
v_gene: TRBV3-1/TRBV3-2
CDR3nt: TGTGCCAGCAGCCCCTTGAGGGGATGGGAGACCCAGTACTTC
CDR3aa: CASSPLRGWETQYF

d_gene: .
abundance: .
j_gene: TRBJ1-2
v_gene: TRBV28
CDR3nt: TGTGCCAGCAGGTATAGGGGTGGCTACACCTTC
CDR3aa: CASRYRGGYTF

d_gene: TRBD2
abundance: .
j_gene: TRBJ2-5
v_gene: TRBV11-3
CDR3nt: TGTGCCAGCAGCTTAGGCGTGCGGGGGGGAGAAGAGACCCAGTACTTC
CDR3aa: CASSLGVRGGEETQYF